This TCR beta chain emerged from a study of identical twins. Whole-study results and caveats: Invariant MAIT and iNKT cells may have partly biased zero-insertion analyses. Sharing of beta out-of-frame sequences by twins showed a weaker excess. Abundant beta clonotypes from cord blood had fewer insertions, unlike memory repertoires, which showed none.

Via MiXCR, TCRdb re-called the 5' RACE reads, giving one row per CDR3 protein. The sample holds hundreds of thousands of distinct CDR3 sequences; 6.5% to 9% are singletons and the top ten take under 6.5%. This clonotype was recorded at least ten times. Its specificity is unknown. Trimming cost V 2 bases and J 7 bases; bases outside gene matches: 2. CDR1 and CDR2 from the germline V gene are MRHNA and SNTAGT. The CDR3 has 15 amino acids. The same data also went into a second study, on yellow fever vaccine responses in identical twins. This second study notes: Twins reportedly had a vaccine T cell response that seemed partly convergent, partly personalized.

V and J are TRBV6-4 and TRBJ2-1, with 13 bases identical to TRBD2. This sequence originates from a young woman in good health. Specimen: CD8+ T cells sorted from blood. The CDR3 here is CASSDGTSGVNEQFF. The CDR3 DNA sequence: TGTGCCAGCAGTGACGGGACTAGCGGGGTAAATGAGCAGTTCTTC.